A single sample is the source of the 3 T cell receptor beta chains below, sequenced in a study of shared clonotypes between healthy human individuals. Some clones are missing from TCRdb's copy, which holds only in-frame ones; the method was immunoSEQ multiplex PCR. The profile shows 2 million to 2.5 million clones, approximately 96% of them singletons. Sequenced material: naive CD4+ T cells sorted from blood. Documented subset: CD45RA+ positively selected. The receptors derive from a man between 18 and 29 years old in good health.

The chain carries TRBV28 and TRBJ1-1; tentatively, D is TRBD1 (5 bases). The CDR3 extends over 14 amino acids. V lost 5 bases and J lost 3, with 13 bases in between. Germline V gene data show CDR1 as MDHEN and CDR2 as SYDVKM. This chain's CDR3 is CASSPGGQYTEAFF. CDR3 DNA: TGTGCCAGCAGTCCAGGAGGACAATACACTGAAGCTTTCTTT.

The genes are TRBV6-4 and TRBJ2-3, with D uncertain. Germline CDR1 MRHNA, CDR2 SNTAGT. This CDR3 region has 13 residues. Trimming stripped 2 bases from V and 7 bases from J, with 10 bases between. The DNA for the CDR3 is TGTGCCAGCAGTGACGGCCCGGTAAATACGCAGTATTTT. It translates to CASSDGPVNTQYF.

The chain couples TRBV7-9 to TRBJ2-1; 7 bases match TRBD2. The CDR3 consists of 19 residues. Per germline, CDR1 SEHNR and CDR2 FQNEAQ (reference sequence). J gave up 0 bases and V 4 bases, and 15 bases lay outside the gene matches. The DNA of the CDR3 is TGTGCCAGCAGCTCAACCTTAGGGCTAGCGGATTACTCCTACAATGAGCAGTTCTTC. It specifies CASSSTLGLADYSYNEQFF.